This T cell receptor (beta chain) comes out of a study of blood T cell repertoires in COVID-19. This table comes from immunoSEQ multiplex PCR, and its TCRdb copy is limited to in-frame clones, with some not included. This table has approximately 76,000 clones, approximately 85% appearing once. Germline CDR1 reads SGDLS; CDR2 reads YYNGEE. The CDR3 contains 13 residues. The germline V and J ends were trimmed by 4 bases and 1 base, with 8 bases remaining between them. The sequencing input was peripheral blood. This clonotype was obtained from a woman aged 80 or older with active or convalescent COVID-19. The rearrangement joins TRBV9 to TRBJ2-5, with D tentatively TRBD2 (5 bases). The CDR3 region is CASSPRGQETQYF. The CDR3 DNA reads as TGTGCCAGCAGCCCTCGGGGCCAAGAGACCCAGTACTTC.